This T cell receptor (beta chain) was documented in a study of T cells after posttransplantation cyclophosphamide (TCRdb year 2016). For the wider study: T cell repertoire reconstitution was tracked by TRB sequencing after myeloablative bone marrow transplantation in which posttransplantation cyclophosphamide was used as GVHD prophylaxis. Antigen receptor sequencing covered samples from 35 to 40 PTCy-treated patients and fewer than 20 of their related bone marrow donors. Blood from every one of the 30 to 40 PTCy patients who had 1-year posttransplant specimens underwent TRB sequencing. Up to about 3 additional blood samples from 2 to 5.2 years after transplant were also TRB-sequenced in 3 patients, as was pretransplant blood from a handful of patients. Because TRA and TRB clonality correlated tightly in some ten samples, later TCR analyses were limited to TRB. Public TRB sequences were searched against a database of over 3,500 sequences associated with responses to pathogens, tumor antigens, self-antigens and alloantigens. General conclusions and limits of the study: Across the approximately 47 patients, TRB clonality was highly associated with recipient CMV seropositivity and CMV reactivation, and diversity with PTCy was similar to that in the CNI/methotrexate controls. Donor-recipient similarity was low at 1-2 months but increased during the first year, and donor CD8+ memory clones often dominated later blood repertoires. The TRB repertoires of T cells infiltrating skin or the GI tract showed only limited overlap with the TRB repertoires found in blood.

From the cysteine up to the phenylalanine, the CDR3 has a length of 16 residues. Kept here is only the CDR3 DNA, which spans 48 bases and is read in frame from base 1. CDR1 and CDR2 are read off the germline V gene as SGHAT and FQNNGV. On the day of marrow donation, related bone marrow donors gave peripheral blood samples. Peripheral blood and bone marrow mononuclear cells were isolated by Ficoll-Hypaque density centrifugation and were cryopreserved. This clone showed up just once. Its binding antigen is unknown. The junction departs from germline at one end; a sequencing error may be responsible. TRB sequencing was run on genomic DNA with either the immunoSEQ assay at survey resolution or the hsTCRB kit. From the authors' description of their analysis: Initial read processing used immunoSEQ software, and repertoire analyses used the LymphoSeq R package. Clonality was calculated as 1 minus normalized Shannon entropy, and the Gini coefficient was also calculated for each TRB dataset. Phenotypes of unsorted samples were inferred by mapping TRB sequences from sorted subsets of the recipient or donor onto unsorted samples of the same recipient. TCRdb holds this immuneACCESS table with in-frame rearrangements only. Some clones are missing; in checked studies, unresolved V genes explain under half, and the rest has no known cause. V, J and clone size were drawn from that table, and D and trimming were deduced from the DNA. This sample has under 75,000 clones in its table, and about 94% of those were observed once. The top ten hold nearly 3% of the sample.

Sequencing used PBMCs. The rearranged chain carries TRBV11-2 and TRBJ1-4, and possibly TRBD1, on 5 matching bases. This clonotype originated in a woman aged 30 to 39 in good health and a related stem cell transplant donor. The sequenced DNA is TGTGCCGGCAGTCCCTCCGGGGGGGGACTTAATGAAAAACTGTTTTTT. Translation gives CAGSPSGGGLNEKLFF.